Listed below are T cell receptor beta chains from one sample, sequenced in a study of T cell responses to AZD1222 COVID-19 vaccine. Here immunoSEQ multiplex PCR was the method, and the copy in TCRdb shows in-frame clones only, minus some. The table records about 150,000 clones, roughly 87% of them present only once. Material: peripheral blood, obtained 28 days after the second dose of the MenACWY control vaccine. These receptors were taken from an adult who received the MenACWY meningococcal vaccine as a control. The CDR3 runs from the conserved cysteine through the conserved F or W. A D gene is named only where the DNA matches it firmly. Clone sizes are given selectively: once, few, many, or a class where the clone is expanded.

D gene | J gene | clone size | V gene | CDR3 protein | CDR3 DNA
- | TRBJ2-2 | - | TRBV11-2 | CASSLEGGPTGELFF | TGTGCCAGCAGCTTAGAGGGGGGACCCACCGGGGAGCTGTTTTTT
- | TRBJ2-7 | - | TRBV7-3 | CASSPSGGTDEQYF | TGTGCCAGCAGTCCGAGTGGAGGGACCGACGAGCAGTACTTC
- | TRBJ2-5 | few | TRBV5-4 | CASSFGGLETQYF | TGTGCCAGCAGCTTTGGGGGTTTGGAGACCCAGTACTTC
- | TRBJ1-5 | - | TRBV30 | CAWGTDSNQPQHF | TGTGCCTGGGGGACGGATAGCAATCAGCCCCAGCATTTT
TRBD1 | TRBJ1-2 | few | TRBV11-2 | CASSPPGQIYGYTF | TGTGCCAGCAGCCCACCGGGACAGATCTATGGCTACACCTTC
- | TRBJ1-2 | - | TRBV6-6 | CASSFLITDNYGYTF | TGTGCCAGCAGTTTCCTGATCACAGATAACTATGGCTACACCTTC
- | TRBJ1-1 | - | TRBV7-9 | CASSLFRENTEAFF | TGTGCCAGCAGCTTATTCAGGGAGAACACTGAAGCTTTCTTT
TRBD2 | TRBJ2-1 | - | TRBV9 | CASSNRRGLAGGDEQFF | TGTGCCAGCAGCAACCGTCGCGGACTAGCGGGGGGGGATGAGCAGTTCTTC
TRBD1 | TRBJ1-6 | - | TRBV5-1 | CASSSTGGNSPLHF | TGCGCCAGCAGCTCGACAGGGGGTAATTCACCCCTCCACTTT
TRBD1 | TRBJ2-7 | - | TRBV6-1 | CASQTGTGTEQYF | TGTGCCAGCCAGACGGGGACAGGGACCGAGCAGTACTTC
TRBD1 | TRBJ1-5 | few | TRBV19 | CASSPGTASNQPQHF | TGTGCCAGTAGTCCCGGGACAGCAAGCAATCAGCCCCAGCATTTT
- | TRBJ1-3 | - | TRBV7-9 | CASSYNPFAGSSGNTIYF | TGTGCCAGCAGCTATAACCCTTTCGCGGGAAGCTCTGGAAACACCATATATTTT
- | TRBJ2-7 | - | TRBV21-1 | CASSNKNGYEQYF | TGTGCCAGCAGCAACAAAAACGGCTACGAGCAGTACTTC
TRBD1 | TRBJ2-3 | - | TRBV18 | CASSRGQASTDTQYF | TGTGCCAGCTCACGAGGACAGGCTAGCACAGATACGCAGTATTTT
- | TRBJ1-2 | - | TRBV9 | CASSVEEAGDYTF | TGTGCCAGCAGCGTAGAGGAGGCAGGGGACTACACCTTC
- | TRBJ2-3 | - | TRBV7-2 | CASSSTRGSDTQYF | TGTGCCAGCAGCTCCACGAGGGGGTCAGATACGCAGTATTTT
- | TRBJ1-5 | - | TRBV14 | CASSQDIYQPQHF | TGTGCCAGCAGCCAAGATATCTATCAGCCCCAGCATTTT
TRBD2 | TRBJ2-5 | - | TRBV6-2/TRBV6-3 | CASSWGGETQYF | TGTGCCAGCAGTTGGGGGGGAGAGACCCAGTACTTC
- | TRBJ2-7 | once | TRBV18 | CASSPAGNSPNEQYF | TGTGCCAGCTCACCGGCAGGGAATTCTCCCAACGAGCAGTACTTC
TRBD1 | TRBJ1-1 | - | TRBV5-1 | CASSYSDRGSEAFF | TGCGCCAGCAGTTATTCGGACAGGGGCTCTGAAGCTTTCTTT
- | TRBJ2-1 | - | TRBV30 | CAWSVSLSGEQFF | TGTGCCTGGAGTGTAAGCTTGTCCGGTGAGCAGTTCTTC
- | TRBJ1-1 | - | TRBV4-1 | CASSLELGNTEAFF | TGCGCCAGCAGCCTAGAGCTTGGGAACACTGAAGCTTTCTTT
- | TRBJ1-2 | - | TRBV2 | CASRVGGALNGYTF | TGTGCCAGCAGGGTGGGGGGCGCGCTGAATGGCTACACCTTC
- | TRBJ1-2 | once | TRBV6-5 | CASSFPGIPYGYTF | TGTGCCAGCAGTTTTCCCGGGATTCCCTATGGCTACACCTTC